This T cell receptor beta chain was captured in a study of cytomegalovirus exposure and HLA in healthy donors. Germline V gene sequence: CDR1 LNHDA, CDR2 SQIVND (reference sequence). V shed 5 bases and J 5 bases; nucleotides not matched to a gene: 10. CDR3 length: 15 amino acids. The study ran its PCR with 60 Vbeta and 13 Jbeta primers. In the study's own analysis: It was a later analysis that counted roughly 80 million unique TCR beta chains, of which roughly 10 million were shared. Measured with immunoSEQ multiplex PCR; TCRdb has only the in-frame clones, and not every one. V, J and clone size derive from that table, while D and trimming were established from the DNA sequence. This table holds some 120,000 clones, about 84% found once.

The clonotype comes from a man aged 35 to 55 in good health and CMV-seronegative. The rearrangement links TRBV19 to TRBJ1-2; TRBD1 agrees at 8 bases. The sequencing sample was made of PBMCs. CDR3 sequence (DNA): TGTGCCAGTAGTTATCCAGGGACAGGCTCTTATGGCTACACCTTC. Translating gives CASSYPGTGSYGYTF.